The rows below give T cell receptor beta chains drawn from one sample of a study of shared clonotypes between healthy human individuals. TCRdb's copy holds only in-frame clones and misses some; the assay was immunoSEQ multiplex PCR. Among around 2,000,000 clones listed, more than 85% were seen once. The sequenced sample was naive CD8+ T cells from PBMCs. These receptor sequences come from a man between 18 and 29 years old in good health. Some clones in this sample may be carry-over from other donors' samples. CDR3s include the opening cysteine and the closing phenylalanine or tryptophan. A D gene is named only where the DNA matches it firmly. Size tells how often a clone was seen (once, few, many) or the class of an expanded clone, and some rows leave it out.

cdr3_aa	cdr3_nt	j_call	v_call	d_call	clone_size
CASSPAGAGELFF	TGTGCCAGCAGCCCCGCGGGGGCCGGGGAGCTGTTTTTT	TRBJ2-2	TRBV5-6	TRBD2	.
CASSPFILAGSYNEQFF	TGTGCCAGCAGTCCCTTCATATTGGCGGGCTCCTACAATGAGCAGTTCTTC	TRBJ2-1	TRBV28	.	.
CASSVGDYRTGELFF	TGTGCCAGCTCAGTTGGGGACTACCGGACCGGGGAGCTGTTTTTT	TRBJ2-2	TRBV18	TRBD2	.
CASSVASEGLGNTIYF	TGTGCCAGCAGCGTAGCTTCAGAGGGGTTGGGAAACACCATATATTTT	TRBJ1-3	TRBV9	.	.
CASSFIGQGGEKLFF	TGTGCCAGCAGCTTTATTGGACAGGGAGGTGAAAAACTGTTTTTT	TRBJ1-4	TRBV7-9	TRBD1	.
CASSFPSGPLLAGGSYNEQFF	TGTGCCAGCAGTTTCCCCTCCGGACCCCTACTAGCGGGAGGGTCCTACAATGAGCAGTTCTTC	TRBJ2-1	TRBV27	TRBD2	.
CASASNGGYTF	TGTGCTAGTGCTTCGAATGGGGGCTACACCTTC	TRBJ1-2	TRBV12-5	.	.
CASSYSAANYGYTF	TGTGCCAGCAGTTACTCTGCAGCTAACTATGGCTACACCTTC	TRBJ1-2	TRBV6-5	.	.
CASKRLAGGRCSEQFF	TGTGCCAGCAAACGACTAGCGGGAGGGAGGTGCAGTGAGCAGTTCTTC	TRBJ2-1	TRBV25-1	TRBD2	.
CASSQEYSEQYF	TGCGCCAGCAGCCAAGAGTACAGCGAGCAGTACTTC	TRBJ2-7	TRBV4-1	.	.
CASSFIVNEQFF	TGTGCCAGCAGCTTCATAGTCAATGAGCAGTTCTTC	TRBJ2-1	TRBV7-9	.	.
CASSEGQYSNQPQHF	TGTGCCAGCAGCGAAGGACAGTATAGCAATCAGCCCCAGCATTTT	TRBJ1-5	TRBV6-1	.	.
CASSSTDRDEQYF	TGTGCCAGCAGCTCCACCGACAGGGACGAGCAGTACTTC	TRBJ2-7	TRBV13	TRBD1	.
CASSASLGRTKNTEAFF	TGTGCCAGCAGCGCCAGTCTTGGGCGAACGAAGAACACTGAAGCTTTCTTT	TRBJ1-1	TRBV9	.	few
CASSMSGTGYNYGYTF	TGTGCCAGTAGTATGTCCGGGACAGGGTATAACTATGGCTACACCTTC	TRBJ1-2	TRBV19	TRBD1	.
CASSLRFSPYEQYF	TGTGCCAGTAGTTTGAGGTTCTCTCCCTACGAGCAGTACTTC	TRBJ2-7	TRBV19	.	.
CASSFGGSGYTF	TGTGCCAGCAGCTTTGGGGGATCTGGCTACACCTTC	TRBJ1-2	TRBV5-6	.	.
CASSGMGQYEQYF	TGTGCCAGCAGCGGGATGGGACAGTACGAGCAGTACTTC	TRBJ2-7	TRBV7-2	TRBD1	.
CASSARLTSTYNEQFF	TGTGCCAGCAGCGCCAGATTAACATCCACCTACAATGAGCAGTTCTTC	TRBJ2-1	TRBV9	.	.
CASSSPRGQGDYEQYF	TGTGCCAGCAGCTCCCCTCGGGGACAGGGGGACTACGAGCAGTACTTC	TRBJ2-7	TRBV7-9	TRBD1	.
CASSWGPTNQETQYF	TGTGCCAGCAGCTGGGGACCGACAAACCAAGAGACCCAGTACTTC	TRBJ2-5	TRBV11-2	.	.
CASRGASGYQETQYF	TGCGCCAGCCGCGGGGCTAGCGGGTACCAAGAGACCCAGTACTTC	TRBJ2-5	TRBV5-1	TRBD2	.
CASTRGAGGPNEQFF	TGTGCCAGCACCCGGGGGGCGGGAGGGCCCAATGAGCAGTTCTTC	TRBJ2-1	TRBV5-4	TRBD2	.
CASSQGQGEGDEQFF	TGTGCCAGCAGCCAGGGGCAGGGGGAGGGCGATGAGCAGTTCTTC	TRBJ2-1	TRBV5-4	.	once
CASSLTGGSSYNEQFF	TGTGCCAGCAGTTTAACGGGGGGTAGCTCCTACAATGAGCAGTTCTTC	TRBJ2-1	TRBV28	TRBD2	.
CASSPRTGGTGEIWLVYEQYF	TGTGCCAGCTCACCACGAACGGGGGGGACAGGGGAGATTTGGCTCGTTTACGAGCAGTACTTC	TRBJ2-7	TRBV18	TRBD1	.
CASRRTLSSYEQYF	TGTGCCAGCAGGCGGACCCTAAGCTCCTACGAGCAGTACTTC	TRBJ2-7	TRBV28	.	.
CAGPGVSEAFF	TGTGCCGGCCCCGGCGTGTCTGAAGCTTTCTTT	TRBJ1-1	TRBV9	.	.
CASSPGLGYEQYF	TGCGCCAGCAGCCCAGGACTCGGGTACGAGCAGTACTTC	TRBJ2-7	TRBV4-1	.	.
CASRGRSETQYF	TGTGCCAGCAGGGGAAGGTCGGAGACCCAGTACTTC	TRBJ2-5	TRBV11-2	.	.
CASSPSGQHEQYF	TGTGCCAGCAGTCCATCGGGACAGCACGAGCAGTACTTC	TRBJ2-7	TRBV27	TRBD1	.
CASSAPGVPAGANVLTF	TGTGCCAGCAGCGCCCCCGGGGTACCCGCTGGGGCCAACGTCCTGACTTTC	TRBJ2-6	TRBV7-9	.	.
CARQGEQGEQFF	TGTGCCCGTCAAGGGGAGCAGGGTGAGCAGTTCTTC	TRBJ2-1	TRBV30	.	.
CASSPLVQPQHF	TGTGCCAGCAGCCCCCTGGTTCAGCCCCAGCATTTT	TRBJ1-5	TRBV21-1	.	.
CAISEGLAASDEQFF	TGTGCCATCAGCGAGGGACTAGCGGCTTCCGATGAGCAGTTCTTC	TRBJ2-1	TRBV10-3	TRBD2	.
CASSQDLRGTEAFF	TGCGCCAGCAGCCAAGATCTTAGAGGCACTGAAGCTTTCTTT	TRBJ1-1	TRBV4-1	.	few
CASSLGEVNEQFF	TGTGCCAGCAGCTTGGGGGAAGTCAATGAGCAGTTCTTC	TRBJ2-1	TRBV5-4	.	.
CASNTSPGAGARYEQYF	TGTGCCAGCAATACATCCCCCGGGGCGGGAGCCCGCTACGAGCAGTACTTC	TRBJ2-7	TRBV27	TRBD2	.
CAWSATGWAATDTQYF	TGTGCCTGGAGTGCTACAGGGTGGGCCGCCACAGATACGCAGTATTTT	TRBJ2-3	TRBV30	.	.
CASSLVYNQPQHF	TGTGCCAGCAGTTTAGTCTACAATCAGCCCCAGCATTTT	TRBJ1-5	TRBV27	.	.
CASSPSGATYEQYF	TGTGCCAGCAGCCCTTCTGGCGCGACCTACGAGCAGTACTTC	TRBJ2-7	TRBV9	.	.
CASKPRGYTEAFF	TGTGCCAGCAAGCCGAGGGGATACACTGAAGCTTTCTTT	TRBJ1-1	TRBV6-1	.	few
CASSLRTVSSGNTIYF	TGTGCCAGCAGCTTAAGGACCGTGAGCTCTGGAAACACCATATATTTT	TRBJ1-3	TRBV7-8	.	once
CASIKRGLKDTEAFF	TGTGCCAGCATCAAACGCGGGCTTAAGGACACTGAAGCTTTCTTT	TRBJ1-1	TRBV6-5	.	.
CASSPSSGGDTDTQYF	TGTGCCAGCAGCCCGTCAAGCGGGGGGGACACAGATACGCAGTATTTT	TRBJ2-3	TRBV7-9	TRBD2	once